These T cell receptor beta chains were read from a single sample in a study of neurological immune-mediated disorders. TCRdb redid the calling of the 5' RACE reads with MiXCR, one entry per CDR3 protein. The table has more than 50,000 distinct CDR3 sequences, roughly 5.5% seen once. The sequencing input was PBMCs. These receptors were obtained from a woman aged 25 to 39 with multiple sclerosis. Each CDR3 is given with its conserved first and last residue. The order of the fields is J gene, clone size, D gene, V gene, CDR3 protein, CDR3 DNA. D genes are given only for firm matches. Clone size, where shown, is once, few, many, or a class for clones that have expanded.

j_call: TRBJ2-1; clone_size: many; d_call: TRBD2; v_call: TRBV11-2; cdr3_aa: CASSTGLATYNEQFF; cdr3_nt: TGTGCCAGCAGCACAGGACTAGCGACCTACAATGAGCAGTTCTTC
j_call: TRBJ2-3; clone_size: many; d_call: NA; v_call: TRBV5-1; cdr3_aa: CASSPGSTDTQYF; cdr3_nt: TGCGCCAGCAGCCCTGGAAGCACAGATACGCAGTATTTT
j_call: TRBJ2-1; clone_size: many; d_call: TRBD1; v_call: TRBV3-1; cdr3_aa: CASSLDRNNEQFF; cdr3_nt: TGTGCCAGCAGCCTGGACAGGAACAATGAGCAGTTCTTC
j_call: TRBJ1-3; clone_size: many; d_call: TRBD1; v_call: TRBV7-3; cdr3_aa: CASSMTGPEVGNTIYF; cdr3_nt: TGTGCCAGCAGCATGACAGGGCCAGAGGTCGGAAACACCATATATTTT
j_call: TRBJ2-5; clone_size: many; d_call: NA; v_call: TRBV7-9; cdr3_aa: CASSGNPVPGLDQETQYF; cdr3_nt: TGTGCCAGCAGCGGCAACCCCGTGCCAGGATTGGACCAAGAGACCCAGTACTTC
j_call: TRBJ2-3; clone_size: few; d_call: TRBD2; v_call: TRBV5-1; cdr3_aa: CASRPLTLAGGTDTQYF; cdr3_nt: TGCGCCAGCAGGCCTCTGACTCTAGCGGGGGGTACAGATACGCAGTATTTT
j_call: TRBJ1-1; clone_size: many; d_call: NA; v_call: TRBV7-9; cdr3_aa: CASSLGVGGEEAFF; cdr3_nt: TGTGCCAGCAGCTTAGGCGTGGGAGGTGAAGAAGCTTTCTTT
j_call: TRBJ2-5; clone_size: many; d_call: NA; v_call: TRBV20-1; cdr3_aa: CSAREVVGGVQETQYF; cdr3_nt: TGCAGTGCTAGAGAGGTAGTCGGAGGCGTACAAGAGACCCAGTACTTC
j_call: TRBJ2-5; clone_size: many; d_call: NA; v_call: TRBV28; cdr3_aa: CASKEATWYQETQYF; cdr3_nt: TGTGCCAGCAAGGAGGCGACATGGTACCAAGAGACCCAGTACTTC
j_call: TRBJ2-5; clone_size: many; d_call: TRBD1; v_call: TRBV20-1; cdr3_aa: CSARGQGQETQYF; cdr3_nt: TGCAGTGCTAGGGGACAGGGCCAAGAGACCCAGTACTTC
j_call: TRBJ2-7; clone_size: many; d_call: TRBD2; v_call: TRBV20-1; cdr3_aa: CSARSGGQTYEQYF; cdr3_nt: TGCAGTGCCCGGAGCGGGGGGCAAACCTACGAGCAGTACTTC
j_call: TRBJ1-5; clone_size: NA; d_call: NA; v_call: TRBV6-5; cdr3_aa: CASSYSLIGNQPQNF; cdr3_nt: TGTGCCAGCAGTTACAGTCTGATTGGCAATCAGCCCCAGAATTTT
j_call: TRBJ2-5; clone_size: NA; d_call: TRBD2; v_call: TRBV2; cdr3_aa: CASTSSGGLQETQYF; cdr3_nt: TGTGCCAGCACGAGTAGCGGGGGACTACAAGAGACCCAGTACTTC
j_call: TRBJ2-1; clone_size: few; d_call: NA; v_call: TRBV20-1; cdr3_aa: CSARRLGYYNEQFF; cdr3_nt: TGCAGTGCTCGGCGACTAGGCTATTACAATGAGCAGTTCTTC
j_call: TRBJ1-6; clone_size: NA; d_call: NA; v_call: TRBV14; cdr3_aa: CASGGRGSPLNF; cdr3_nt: TGTGCCAGCGGAGGGAGGGGGTCACCCCTCAACTTT
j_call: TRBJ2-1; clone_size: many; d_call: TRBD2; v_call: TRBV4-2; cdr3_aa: CASSQEFLAGGAGIF; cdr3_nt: TGTGCCAGCAGCCAAGAATTTCTAGCGGGGGGCGCCGGAATCTTC
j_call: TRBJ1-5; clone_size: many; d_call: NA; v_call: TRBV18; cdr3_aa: CASSPQRGTDQNF; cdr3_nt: TGTGCCAGCTCACCTCAGAGGGGAACTGACCAGAATTTT
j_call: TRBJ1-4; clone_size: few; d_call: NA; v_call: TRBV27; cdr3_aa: CASSLGRYNEKLFF; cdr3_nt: TGTGCCAGCAGTTTGGGGAGATATAATGAAAAACTGTTTTTT
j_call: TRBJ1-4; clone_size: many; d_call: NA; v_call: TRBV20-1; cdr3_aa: CSARGLGTNEKLFF; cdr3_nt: TGCAGTGCTAGAGGTTTGGGAACTAATGAAAAACTGTTTTTT
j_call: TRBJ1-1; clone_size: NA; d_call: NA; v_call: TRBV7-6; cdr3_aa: CASSTLPNTEAFF; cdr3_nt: TGTGCCAGCAGCACTTTACCGAACACTGAAGCTTTCTTT
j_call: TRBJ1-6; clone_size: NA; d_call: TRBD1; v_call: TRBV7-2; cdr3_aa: CASRSGGYGTGGVYNSPLNF; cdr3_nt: TGTGCCAGCCGCTCCGGGGGGTACGGGACAGGGGGTGTCTATAATTCACCCCTCAACTTT
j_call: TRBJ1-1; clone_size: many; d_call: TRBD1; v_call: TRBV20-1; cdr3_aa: CSASPGTGVLNEAFF; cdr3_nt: TGCAGTGCTAGTCCCGGGACAGGGGTTTTAAATGAAGCTTTCTTT
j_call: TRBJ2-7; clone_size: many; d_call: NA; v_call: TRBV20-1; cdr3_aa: CSAPRQGGYEQYF; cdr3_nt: TGCAGTGCTCCGAGACAAGGGGGCTACGAGCAGTACTTC
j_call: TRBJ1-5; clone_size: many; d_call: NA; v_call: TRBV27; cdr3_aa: CASSRDSPNQPQHF; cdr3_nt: TGTGCCAGCAGTAGAGACTCCCCCAATCAGCCCCAGCATTTT
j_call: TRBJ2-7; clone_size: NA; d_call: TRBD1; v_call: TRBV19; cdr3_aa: CASSIRGQDYEQYF; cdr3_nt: TGTGCCAGTAGTATTAGGGGACAGGACTACGAGCAGTACTTC
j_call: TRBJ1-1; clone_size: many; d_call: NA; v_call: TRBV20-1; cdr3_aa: CSARDVGGRTEAFF; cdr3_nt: TGCAGTGCTAGAGATGTCGGGGGTCGGACTGAAGCTTTCTTT
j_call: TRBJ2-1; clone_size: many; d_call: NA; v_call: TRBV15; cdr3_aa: CATSRDREADEQFF; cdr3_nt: TGTGCCACCAGCAGAGATCGTGAGGCGGATGAGCAGTTCTTC
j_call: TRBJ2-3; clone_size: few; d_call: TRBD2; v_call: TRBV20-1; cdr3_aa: CSAPSATSGGIGTQYF; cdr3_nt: TGCAGTGCCCCGAGCGCGACTAGCGGGGGTATCGGTACGCAGTATTTT
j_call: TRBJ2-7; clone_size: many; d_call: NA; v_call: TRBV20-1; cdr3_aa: CSANRDFDYEQYF; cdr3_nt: TGCAGTGCTAACAGGGACTTCGACTACGAGCAGTACTTC
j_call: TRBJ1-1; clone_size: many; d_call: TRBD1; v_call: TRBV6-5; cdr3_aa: CASSHRDRGGSEAFF; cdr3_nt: TGTGCCAGCAGTCACCGGGACAGGGGTGGGTCTGAAGCTTTCTTT
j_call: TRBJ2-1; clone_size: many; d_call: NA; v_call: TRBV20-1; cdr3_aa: CSARAGAALNEQFF; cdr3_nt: TGCAGTGCTAGGGCGGGGGCGGCTCTGAATGAGCAGTTCTTC
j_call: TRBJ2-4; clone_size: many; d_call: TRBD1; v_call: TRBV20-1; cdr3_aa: CSANRDRGSPNIQYF; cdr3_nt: TGCAGTGCTAACAGGGACAGGGGGTCCCCAAACATTCAGTACTTC
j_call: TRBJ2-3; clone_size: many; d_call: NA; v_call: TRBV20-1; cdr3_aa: CSAGWGYAVPDTQYF; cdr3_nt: TGCAGTGCGGGGTGGGGGTACGCAGTACCAGATACGCAGTATTTT
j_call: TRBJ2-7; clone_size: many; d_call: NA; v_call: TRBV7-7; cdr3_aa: CASSPQEGYEQYF; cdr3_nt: TGTGCTAGCAGCCCCCAAGAAGGCTACGAGCAGTACTTC
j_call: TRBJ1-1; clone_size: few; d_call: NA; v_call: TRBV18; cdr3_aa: CASSSRGPTEAFF; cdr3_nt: TGTGCCAGTTCCTCGCGGGGTCCCACTGAAGCTTTCTTT
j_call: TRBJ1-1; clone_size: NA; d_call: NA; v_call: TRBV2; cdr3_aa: CASSPEPGQGRSTFF; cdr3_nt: TGTGCCAGCAGTCCCGAACCGGGCCAGGGAAGGTCGACTTTCTTT
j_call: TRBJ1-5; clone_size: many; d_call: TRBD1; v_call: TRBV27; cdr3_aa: CASSLWGGTGSNQPQHF; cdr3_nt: TGTGCCAGCAGTTTATGGGGAGGGACAGGCAGCAATCAGCCCCAGCATTTT
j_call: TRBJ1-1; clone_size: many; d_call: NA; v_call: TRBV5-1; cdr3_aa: CASSRTDDTEAFF; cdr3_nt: TGCGCCAGCAGCAGGACAGATGACACTGAAGCTTTCTTT
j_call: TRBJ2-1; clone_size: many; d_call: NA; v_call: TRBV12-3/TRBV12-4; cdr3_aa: CASSPISVSSESEQFF; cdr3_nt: TGTGCCAGCAGCCCCATCTCGGTTTCTAGCGAGAGTGAGCAGTTCTTC
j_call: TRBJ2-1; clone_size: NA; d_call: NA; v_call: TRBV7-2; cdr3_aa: CASSQTRGPYNEQFF; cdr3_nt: TGTGCCAGCAGCCAAACCCGGGGGCCCTACAATGAGCAGTTCTTC
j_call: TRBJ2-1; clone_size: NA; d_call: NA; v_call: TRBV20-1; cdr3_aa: CSDASRDEQFF; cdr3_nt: TGCAGTGATGCCAGTAGGGATGAGCAGTTCTTC
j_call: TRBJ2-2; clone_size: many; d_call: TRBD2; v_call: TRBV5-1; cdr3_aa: CASSLGLAGGPGELFF; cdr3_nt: TGCGCCAGCAGCCTCGGACTAGCGGGGGGGCCCGGGGAGCTGTTTTTT
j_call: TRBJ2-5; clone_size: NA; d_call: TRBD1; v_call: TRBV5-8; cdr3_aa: CASSLVLGTVETQYF; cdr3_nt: TGTGCCAGCAGCTTGGTTCTTGGGACAGTAGAGACCCAGTACTTC
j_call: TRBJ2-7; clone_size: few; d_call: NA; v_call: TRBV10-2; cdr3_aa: CASSSTDTTSTPYEQYF; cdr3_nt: TGCGCCAGCAGTAGCACGGACACAACCTCGACTCCTTACGAGCAGTACTTC
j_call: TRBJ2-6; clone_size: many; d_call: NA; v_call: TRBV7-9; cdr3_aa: CASSSAGANVLTF; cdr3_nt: TGTGCCAGCAGCTCCGCAGGGGCCAACGTCCTGACTTTC
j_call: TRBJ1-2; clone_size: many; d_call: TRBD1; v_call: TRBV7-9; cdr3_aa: CASSTPGTGTNYGYTF; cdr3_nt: TGTGCCAGCAGCACACCCGGGACAGGGACCAACTATGGCTACACCTTC
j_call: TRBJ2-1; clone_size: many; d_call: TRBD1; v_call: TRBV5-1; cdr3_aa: CASSSTGQVNEQFF; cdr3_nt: TGCGCCAGCAGCTCCACAGGACAGGTCAATGAGCAGTTCTTC
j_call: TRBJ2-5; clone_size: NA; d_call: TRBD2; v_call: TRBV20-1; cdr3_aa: CSAQGLAGWETQYF; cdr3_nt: TGCAGTGCCCAGGGGCTAGCGGGGTGGGAGACCCAGTACTTC
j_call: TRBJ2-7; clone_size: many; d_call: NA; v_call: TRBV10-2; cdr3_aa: CASKGYEQYF; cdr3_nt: TGCGCCAGCAAGGGTTACGAGCAGTACTTC
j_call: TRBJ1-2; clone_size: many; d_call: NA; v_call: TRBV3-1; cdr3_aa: CASSQGFLYGYTF; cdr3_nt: TGTGCCAGCAGCCAGGGGTTCCTCTATGGCTACACCTTC